This passage covers 18 T cell receptor beta chains from one sample sequenced in a study of graft-versus-host responses after intestinal transplantation. Here immunoSEQ multiplex PCR was the method, and the copy in TCRdb shows in-frame clones only, minus some. The sample consists of 55,000 to 65,000 clones, 90% to 95% of them appearing once. The antigens of these receptors remain unknown. The source was unstimulated CD4+ T cells sorted from spleen or lymph node cells, collected before transplant. These receptors were collected from a human donor who was the organ donor for an intestinal transplant.

The V gene is TRBV4-2, the J gene TRBJ2-7, with D maybe TRBD2 (5 bases). This CDR3 spans 17 amino acids. Trimming took 0 bases from V and 4 from J, leaving 19 bases between them. The germline gives CDR1 LGHNA, CDR2 YNFKEQ. Here the CDR3 reads CASSQDFLRGWGYEQYF. The CDR3 bases are TGTGCCAGCAGCCAAGATTTCCTTCGGGGATGGGGATACGAGCAGTACTTC.

This clone was picked up one time. The rearrangement joins TRBV7-2 to TRBJ1-3; TRBD1 matches 8 bases. J gave up 4 bases and V 2 bases, and 1 base lay outside the gene matches. Per the germline V gene, CDR1 is SGHTA and CDR2 is FQGNSA. The CDR3 contains 14 residues. The CDR3 is CASSLRTGGNTIYF. The DNA of the CDR3 is TGTGCCAGCAGCTTACGGACAGGGGGAAACACCATATATTTT.

The V gene is TRBV5-1, the J gene TRBJ2-1; 7 bases are shared with TRBD2. Germline-derived CDR1 and CDR2 are SGHRS and YFSETQ. The CDR3 contains 17 residues. With V trimmed by 0 bases and J by 2 bases, 8 bases remained unmatched. CDR3 amino acids: CASSLAGSRGAYNEQFF. CDR3 sequence (DNA): TGCGCCAGCAGCTTGGCCGGATCACGGGGGGCCTACAATGAGCAGTTCTTC.

The gene calls are TRBV29-1 and TRBJ1-1; 8 bases match TRBD1. The CDR3 extends over 13 amino acids. Unmatched junction bases numbered 3, after V lost 6 bases and J lost 0 bases. Germline CDR1 SQVTM, CDR2 ANQGSEA. CDR3 in DNA: TGCAGCGTGGACAGGGACCTGAACACTGAAGCTTTCTTT. It translates to CSVDRDLNTEAFF. The entire variable domain, with the rest obtained from reference TRBV29-1 and TRBJ1-1, is as follows: SAVISQKPSRDICQRGTSLTIQCQVDSQVTMMFWYRQQPGQSLTLIATANQGSEATYESGFVIDKFPISRPNLTFSTLTVSNMSPEDSSIYLCSVDRDLNTEAFFGQGTRLTVV.

The V and J genes are TRBV6-1 and TRBJ1-5; 9 bases align to TRBD1. Trimming cost V 6 bases and J 6 bases; bases outside gene matches: 6. CDR1 MNHNS and CDR2 SASEGT come from the germline V gene. The CDR3 length is 14 residues. DNA of the CDR3: TGTGCCAGCAGGGGACAGGGTCGGATTCAGCCCCAGCATTTT. Translated: CASRGQGRIQPQHF.

This chain connects TRBV7-9 to TRBJ2-7; 9 bases align to TRBD1. Trimming took 6 bases from V and 2 from J; bases not matched to a gene: 8. From germline, CDR1 is SEHNR and CDR2 FQNEAQ (reference sequence). The CDR3 is made up of 15 amino acids. The CDR3 loop reads CASSQGTGKTYEQYF. CDR3 coding DNA: TGTGCCAGCAGTCAAGGGACAGGGAAGACCTACGAGCAGTACTTC.

The chain carries TRBV5-1 and TRBJ2-3; TRBD1 matches at 11 bases. The CDR3 spans 15 residues. V lost 4 bases and J lost 5; bases outside the gene matches: 6. Germline CDR1 and CDR2: SGHRS and YFSETQ. The chain's CDR3 is CASSQPGQGGDTQYF. Written as DNA, the CDR3 is TGCGCCAGCAGCCAGCCGGGACAGGGGGGAGATACGCAGTATTTT.

The rearrangement joins TRBV18 to TRBJ2-1; D gene unclear. CDR3 length: 17 residues. V lost 2 bases and J lost 4, with 18 bases in between. From germline, CDR1 is KGHSH and CDR2 LQKENI. This CDR3 reads CASSPGSSQFPYNEQFF. The CDR3 nucleotides are TGTGCCAGCTCACCAGGCTCTAGTCAGTTCCCGTACAATGAGCAGTTCTTC. The whole variable domain, remainder taken from reference TRBV18 and TRBJ2-1, is NAGVMQNPRHLVRRRGQEARLRCSPMKGHSHVYWYRQLPEEGLKFMVYLQKENIIDESGMPKERFSAEFPKEGPSILRIQQVVRGDSAAYFCASSPGSSQFPYNEQFFGPGTRLTVL.

The V and J genes are TRBV11-2 and TRBJ2-5; D gene unclear. The germline V and J ends were trimmed by 6 bases and 5 bases, with 10 bases remaining between them. The length of the CDR3 is 12 residues. CDR1 and CDR2 from the germline V gene are SGHAT and FQNNGV. CDR3 in amino acids: CASSSLGETQYF. The CDR3 DNA follows: TGTGCCAGCAGTTCTCTCGGGGAGACCCAGTACTTC. Supplemented by reference TRBV11-2 and TRBJ2-5, the full variable domain reads EAGVAQSPRYKIIEKRQSVAFWCNPISGHATLYWYQQILGQGPKLLIQFQNNGVVDDSQLPKDRFSAERLKGVDSTLKIQPAKLEDSAVYLCASSSLGETQYFGPGTRLLVL.

This clone was found once. V usage is TRBV19 and J usage is TRBJ2-3; 7 bases fit TRBD2. Germline CDR1 reads LNHDA; CDR2 reads SQIVND (reference sequence). Trimming took 6 bases from V and 4 from J; bases not matched to a gene: 7. The CDR3 totals 14 residues. CDR3 DNA: TGTGCCAGTAGGATGACTAGCAGGGCAGATACGCAGTATTTT. It is translated as CASRMTSRADTQYF.

The chain carries TRBV4-2 and TRBJ2-3, with 11 bases identical to TRBD2. CDR1 is LGHNA, CDR2 YNFKEQ, per germline. The CDR3 length is 16 residues. V was pared by 3 bases and J by 2 bases, with 4 bases of the junction left unmatched. As DNA, the CDR3 is TGTGCCAGCAGCCATAATAGCGGGGGGGCCACAGATACGCAGTATTTT. Translating it yields CASSHNSGGATDTQYF.

This chain connects TRBV4-2 to TRBJ2-1; unclear D gene. V lost 6 bases and J lost 4, with 16 bases in between. The germline V gene encodes CDR1 LGHNA and CDR2 YNFKEQ. The CDR3 length is 15 residues. CDR3 DNA sequence: TGTGCCAGCAGGAAAAAAACAGCCGTATACAATGAGCAGTTCTTC. Residues: CASRKKTAVYNEQFF.

This chain links TRBV20-1 with TRBJ2-2, with a tentative D call TRBD1 (5 bases). Between the trimmed V and J ends, which lost 6 bases and 5 bases, there was a span of 7 bases. Germline loops: CDR1 DFQATT, CDR2 SNEGSKA (reference sequence). The CDR3 sequence is 11 residues long. CDR3 DNA sequence: TGCAGTGCCCAGGGTACCGGGGAGCTGTTTTTT. Translating it yields CSAQGTGELFF.

This sequence joins TRBV19 and TRBJ2-3; D may be TRBD1 or TRBD2 (5 bases each). CDR1 and CDR2 (germline): LNHDA, SQIVND (reference sequence). CDR3 size: 16 residues. Trimming pared 6 bases from V and 5 bases from J, leaving 21 bases between. As DNA, the CDR3 is TGTGCCAGTAGGGTCCCGGGCCGGGGCTCAGGAGATACGCAGTATTTT. Translating gives CASRVPGRGSGDTQYF. Full variable domain (rest looked up from reference TRBV19 and TRBJ2-3): DGGITQSPKYLFRKEGQNVTLSCEQNLNHDAMYWYRQDPGQGLRLIYYSQIVNDFQKGDIAEGYSVSREKKESFPLTVTSAQKNPTAFYLCASRVPGRGSGDTQYFGPGTRLTVL.

The rearrangement joins TRBV6-5 to TRBJ1-1, with D unclear. CDR3 size: 13 residues. Trimming took off 6 bases at V and 7 bases at J, with 15 bases between the two ends. Germline V CDR1 and CDR2: MNHEY, SVGAGI. CDR3 bases: TGTGCCAGCAGCCCTAGGTCGCGCTATGAAGCTTTCTTT. Its translation: CASSPRSRYEAFF.

The chain employs TRBV4-1 and TRBJ2-7; tentative D call: TRBD1 (5 bases). CDR1 is MGHRA, CDR2 YSYEKL, per germline. There are 17 residues in the CDR3. Trimming cost V 1 base and J 3 bases, with 19 bases left between them. The CDR3 DNA reads TGCGCCAGCAGCCAAGTTTGGGTAAGACAGCCGGACTACGAGCAGTACTTC. Translation: CASSQVWVRQPDYEQYF.

The V call is TRBV4-2, the J call TRBJ2-1; 8 bases align to TRBD2. J lost 8 bases, V lost 2 bases, and 17 bases had no gene match. This CDR3 region has 18 residues. In germline, CDR1 is LGHNA, CDR2 YNFKEQ. The CDR3 DNA is TGTGCCAGCAGCCAACGGGGGGGCTCGGCGGGGGCCAAAGATGAGCAGTTCTTC. This gives the protein CASSQRGGSAGAKDEQFF.

With regard to this clone: Other DNA sequences within the sample encode an identical CDR3. The V gene is TRBV6-1, the J gene TRBJ1-1; D call uncertain. Germline CDR1 is MNHNS and CDR2 is SASEGT. The CDR3 runs 11 residues. V was shortened by 8 bases and J by 1 base, with 5 bases between the two germline ends. The CDR3 spells CASRRNTEAFF. The CDR3 region has the DNA TGTGCCAGCCGACGGAACACTGAAGCTTTCTTT.